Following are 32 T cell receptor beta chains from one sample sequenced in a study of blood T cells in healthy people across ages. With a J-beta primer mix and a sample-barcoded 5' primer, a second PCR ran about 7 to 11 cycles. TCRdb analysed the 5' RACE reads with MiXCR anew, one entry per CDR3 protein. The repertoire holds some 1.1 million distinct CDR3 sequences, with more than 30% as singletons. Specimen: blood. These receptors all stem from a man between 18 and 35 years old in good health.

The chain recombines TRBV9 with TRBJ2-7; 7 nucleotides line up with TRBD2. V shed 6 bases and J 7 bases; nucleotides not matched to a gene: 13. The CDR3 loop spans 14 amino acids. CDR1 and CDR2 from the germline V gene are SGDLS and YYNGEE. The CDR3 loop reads CASTGLGRGNEQYF. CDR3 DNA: TGTGCCAGCACAGGACTAGGACGGGGGAATGAGCAGTACTTC.

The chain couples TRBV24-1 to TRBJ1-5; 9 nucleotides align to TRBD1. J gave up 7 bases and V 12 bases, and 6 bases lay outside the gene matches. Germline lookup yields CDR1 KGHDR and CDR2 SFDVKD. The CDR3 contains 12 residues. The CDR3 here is CAGTGSRQPQHF. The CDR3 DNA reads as TGTGCCGGGACAGGGTCGAGGCAGCCCCAGCATTTT.

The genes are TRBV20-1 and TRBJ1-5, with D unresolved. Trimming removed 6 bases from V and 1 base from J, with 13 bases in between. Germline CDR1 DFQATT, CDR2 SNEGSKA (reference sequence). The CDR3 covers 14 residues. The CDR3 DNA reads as TGCAGTGCCAAGAAGCCCCTCAGCAATCAGCCCCAGCATTTT. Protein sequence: CSAKKPLSNQPQHF.

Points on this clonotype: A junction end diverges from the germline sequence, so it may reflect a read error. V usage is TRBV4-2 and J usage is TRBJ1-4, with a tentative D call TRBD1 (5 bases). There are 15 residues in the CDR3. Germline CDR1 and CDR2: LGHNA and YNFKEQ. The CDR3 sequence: CASQEGTATDEKLFF. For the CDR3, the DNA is TGTGCCAGCCAAGAGGGGACTGCAACTGATGAAAAACTGTTTTTT.

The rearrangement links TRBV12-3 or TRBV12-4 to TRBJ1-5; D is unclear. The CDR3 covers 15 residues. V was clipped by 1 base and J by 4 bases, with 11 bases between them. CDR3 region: CASSLGQDRNQPQHF. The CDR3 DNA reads TGTGCCAGCAGTTTAGGGCAGGATCGGAATCAGCCCCAGCATTTT.

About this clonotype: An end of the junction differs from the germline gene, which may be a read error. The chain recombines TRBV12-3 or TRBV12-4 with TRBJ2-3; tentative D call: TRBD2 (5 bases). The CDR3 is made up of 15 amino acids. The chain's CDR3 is CASSPRGLTADMQYF. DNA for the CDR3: TGTGCCAGCAGCCCCCGAGGACTGACCGCAGATATGCAGTATTTT.

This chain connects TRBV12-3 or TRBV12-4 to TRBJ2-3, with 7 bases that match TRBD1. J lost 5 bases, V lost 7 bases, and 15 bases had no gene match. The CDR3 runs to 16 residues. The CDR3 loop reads CASTTGDSRYGDTQYF. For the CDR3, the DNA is TGTGCCAGCACCACCGGGGACAGCCGCTATGGAGATACGCAGTATTTT.

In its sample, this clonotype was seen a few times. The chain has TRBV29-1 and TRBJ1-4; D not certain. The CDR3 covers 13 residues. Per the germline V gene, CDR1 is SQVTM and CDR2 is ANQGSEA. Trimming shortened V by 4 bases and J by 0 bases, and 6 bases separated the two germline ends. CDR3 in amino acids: CSVGSATNEKLFF. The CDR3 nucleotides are TGCAGCGTTGGATCCGCAACTAATGAAAAACTGTTTTTT.

The CDR3 bases are TGCGCCAGCAGCTTCCCCGGACAGGCTGAAGCTTTCTTT. Protein: CASSFPGQAEAFF. The V call is TRBV5-1, the J call TRBJ1-1; 7 positions match TRBD1. The junction had 4 bases not matched to a gene; V was cut back by 2 bases and J by 6 bases. CDR1 is SGHRS and CDR2 is YFSETQ in the germline V gene. The CDR3 runs 13 residues.

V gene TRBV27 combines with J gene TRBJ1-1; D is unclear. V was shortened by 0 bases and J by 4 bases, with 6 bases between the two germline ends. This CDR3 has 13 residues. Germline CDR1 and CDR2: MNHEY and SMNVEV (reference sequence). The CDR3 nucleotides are TGTGCCAGCAGTTTATCGGAACCCACTGAAGCTTTCTTT. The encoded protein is CASSLSEPTEAFF.

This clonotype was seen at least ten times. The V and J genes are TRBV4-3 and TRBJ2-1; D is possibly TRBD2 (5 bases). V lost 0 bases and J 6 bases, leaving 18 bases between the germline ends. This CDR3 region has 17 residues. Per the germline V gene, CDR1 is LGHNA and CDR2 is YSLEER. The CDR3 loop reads CASSQDPLATTFNEQFF. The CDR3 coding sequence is TGCGCCAGCAGCCAAGATCCCCTAGCAACAACGTTCAATGAGCAGTTCTTC.

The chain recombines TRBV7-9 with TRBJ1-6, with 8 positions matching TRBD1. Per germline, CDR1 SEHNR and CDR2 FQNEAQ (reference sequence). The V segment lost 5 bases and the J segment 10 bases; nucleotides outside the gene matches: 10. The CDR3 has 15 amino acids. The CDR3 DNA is TGTGCCAGCAGCCCGCGGGACAGGACAGGATCACCCCTCCACTTT. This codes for CASSPRDRTGSPLHF.

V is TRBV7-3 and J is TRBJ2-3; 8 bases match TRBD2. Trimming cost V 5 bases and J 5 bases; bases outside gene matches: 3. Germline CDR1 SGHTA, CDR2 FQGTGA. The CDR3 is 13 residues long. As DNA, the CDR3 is TGTGCCAGCAGCCGGGAGGGCATAGATACGCAGTATTTT. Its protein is CASSREGIDTQYF.

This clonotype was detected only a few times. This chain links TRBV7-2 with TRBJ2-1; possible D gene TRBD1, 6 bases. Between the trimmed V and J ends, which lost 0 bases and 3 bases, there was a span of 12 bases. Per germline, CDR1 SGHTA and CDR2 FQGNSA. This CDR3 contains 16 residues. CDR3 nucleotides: TGTGCCAGCAGCTTAGCCGGGACAAAAGTCTACAATGAGCAGTTCTTC. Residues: CASSLAGTKVYNEQFF.

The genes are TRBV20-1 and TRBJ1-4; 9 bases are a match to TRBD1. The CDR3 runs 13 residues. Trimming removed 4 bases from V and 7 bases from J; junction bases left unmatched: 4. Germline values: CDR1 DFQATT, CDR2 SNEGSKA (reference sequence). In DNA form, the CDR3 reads TGCAGTGCTATACAGGGGGCTGGTGAAAAACTGTTTTTT. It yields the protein CSAIQGAGEKLFF.

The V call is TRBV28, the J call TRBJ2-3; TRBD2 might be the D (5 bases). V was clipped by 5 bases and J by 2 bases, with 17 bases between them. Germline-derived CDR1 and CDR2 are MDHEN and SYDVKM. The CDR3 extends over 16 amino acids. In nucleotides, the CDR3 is TGTGCCAGCAGTGGCGTCCGGCGGGCGGACACAGATACGCAGTATTTT. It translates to CASSGVRRADTDTQYF.

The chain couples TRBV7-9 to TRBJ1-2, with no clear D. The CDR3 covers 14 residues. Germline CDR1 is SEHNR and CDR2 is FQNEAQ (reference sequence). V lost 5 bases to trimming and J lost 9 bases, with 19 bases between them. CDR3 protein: CASSVVGSIDSYTF. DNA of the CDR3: TGTGCCAGCAGCGTAGTGGGCTCTATCGACAGCTACACCTTC.

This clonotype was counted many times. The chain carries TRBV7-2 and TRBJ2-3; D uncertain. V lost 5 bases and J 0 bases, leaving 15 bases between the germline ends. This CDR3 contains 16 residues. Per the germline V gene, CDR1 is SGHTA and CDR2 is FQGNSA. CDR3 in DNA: TGTGCCAGCAGCCCCCATGACGGTGCTAGCACAGATACGCAGTATTTT. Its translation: CASSPHDGASTDTQYF.

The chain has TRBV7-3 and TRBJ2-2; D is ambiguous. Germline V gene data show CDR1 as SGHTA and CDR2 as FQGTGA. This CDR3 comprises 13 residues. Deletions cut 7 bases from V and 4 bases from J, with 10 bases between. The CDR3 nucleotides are TGTGCCAGCATCCAGACGAGCACCGGGGAGCTGTTTTTT. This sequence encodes CASIQTSTGELFF.

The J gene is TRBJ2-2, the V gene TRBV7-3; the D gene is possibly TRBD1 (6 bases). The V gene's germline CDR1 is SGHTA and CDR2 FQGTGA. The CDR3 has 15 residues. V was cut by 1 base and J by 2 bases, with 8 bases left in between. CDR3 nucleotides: TGTGCCAGCAGCTTAATTGGGGGCAACACCGGGGAGCTGTTTTTT. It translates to CASSLIGGNTGELFF.

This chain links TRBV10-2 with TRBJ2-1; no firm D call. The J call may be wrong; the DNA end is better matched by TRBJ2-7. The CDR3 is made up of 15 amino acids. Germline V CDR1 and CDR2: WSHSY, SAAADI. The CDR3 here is CASSEVRSSYNEQYF. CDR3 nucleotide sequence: TGCGCCAGCAGTGAGGTCCGGAGCTCCTACAATGAGCAGTACTTC.

The CDR3 is CSVVGDSTYEQYF. CDR3 in DNA: TGCAGCGTTGTTGGGGACTCGACTTACGAGCAGTACTTC. This chain connects TRBV29-1 to TRBJ2-7, with D perhaps TRBD2 (6 bases). The CDR3 totals 13 residues. The V and J ends lost 4 bases and 4 bases respectively, with 14 bases between them. From germline, CDR1 is SQVTM and CDR2 ANQGSEA.

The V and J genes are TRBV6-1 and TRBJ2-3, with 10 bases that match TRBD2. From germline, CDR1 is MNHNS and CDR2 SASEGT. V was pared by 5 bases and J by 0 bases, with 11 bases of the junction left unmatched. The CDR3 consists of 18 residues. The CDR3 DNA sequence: TGTGCCAGCAGTAAACTGACTAGCGGGCGACCTAGCACAGATACGCAGTATTTT. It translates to CASSKLTSGRPSTDTQYF.

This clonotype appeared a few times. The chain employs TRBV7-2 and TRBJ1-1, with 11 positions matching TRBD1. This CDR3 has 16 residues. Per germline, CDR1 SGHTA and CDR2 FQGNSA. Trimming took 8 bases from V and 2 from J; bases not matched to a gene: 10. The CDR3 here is CASGGQGALRNTEAFF. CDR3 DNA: TGTGCCAGCGGCGGACAGGGGGCTTTAAGAAACACTGAAGCTTTCTTT.

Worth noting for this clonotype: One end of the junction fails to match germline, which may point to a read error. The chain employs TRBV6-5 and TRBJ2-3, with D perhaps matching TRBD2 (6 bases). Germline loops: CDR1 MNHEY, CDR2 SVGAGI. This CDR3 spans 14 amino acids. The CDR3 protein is CASSSGVYTDTRYF. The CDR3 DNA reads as TGTGCCAGCAGTTCGGGAGTGTACACAGATACGCGGTATTTT.

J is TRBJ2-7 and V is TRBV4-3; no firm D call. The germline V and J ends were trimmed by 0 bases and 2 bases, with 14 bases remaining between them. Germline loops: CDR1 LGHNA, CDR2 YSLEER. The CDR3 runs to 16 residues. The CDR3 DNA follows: TGCGCCAGCAGCCAAGATCGAGCGTCACCCCCCTACGAGCAGTACTTC. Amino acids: CASSQDRASPPYEQYF.

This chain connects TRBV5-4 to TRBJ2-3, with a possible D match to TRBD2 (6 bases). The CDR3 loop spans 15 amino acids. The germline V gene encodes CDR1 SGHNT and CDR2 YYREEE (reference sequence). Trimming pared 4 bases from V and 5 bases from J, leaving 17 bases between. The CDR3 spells CASSRDWNVGDTQYF. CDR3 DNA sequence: TGTGCCAGCAGCCGGGACTGGAACGTCGGAGATACGCAGTATTTT. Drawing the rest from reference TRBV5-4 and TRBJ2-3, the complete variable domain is ETGVTQSPTHLIKTRGQQVTLRCSSQSGHNTVSWYQQALGQGPQFIFQYYREEENGRGNFPPRFSGLQFPNYSSELNVNALELDDSALYLCASSRDWNVGDTQYFGPGTRLTVL.

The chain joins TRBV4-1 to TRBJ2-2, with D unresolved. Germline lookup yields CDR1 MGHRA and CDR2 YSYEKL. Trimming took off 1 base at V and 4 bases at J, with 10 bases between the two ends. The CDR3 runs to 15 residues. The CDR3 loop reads CASSQAPGSTGELFF. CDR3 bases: TGCGCCAGCAGCCAAGCCCCCGGATCCACCGGGGAGCTGTTTTTT.

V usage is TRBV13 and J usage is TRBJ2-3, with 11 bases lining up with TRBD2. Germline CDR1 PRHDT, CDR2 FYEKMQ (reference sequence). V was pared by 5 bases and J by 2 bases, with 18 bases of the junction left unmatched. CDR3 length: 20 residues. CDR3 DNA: TGTGCCAGCAGCCGCAGTTCACTAGCGGGGGCCCGGGAAAACACAGATACGCAGTATTTT. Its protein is CASSRSSLAGARENTDTQYF. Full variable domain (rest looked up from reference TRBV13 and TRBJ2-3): AAGVIQSPRHLIKEKRETATLKCYPIPRHDTVYWYQQGPGQDPQFLISFYEKMQSDKGSIPDRFSAQQFSDYHSELNMSSLELGDSALYFCASSRSSLAGARENTDTQYFGPGTRLTVL.

The CDR3 nucleotides read TGTGCCAGCAGCCGCAGGACAGGGTTTAATGAAAAACTGTTTTTT. Its protein is CASSRRTGFNEKLFF. The rearrangement links TRBV3-1 to TRBJ1-4, with 8 bases fitting TRBD1. CDR1 and CDR2 from the germline V gene are LGHDT and YNNKEL (reference sequence). V was pared by 4 bases and J by 4 bases, with 5 bases of the junction left unmatched. There are 15 residues in the CDR3.

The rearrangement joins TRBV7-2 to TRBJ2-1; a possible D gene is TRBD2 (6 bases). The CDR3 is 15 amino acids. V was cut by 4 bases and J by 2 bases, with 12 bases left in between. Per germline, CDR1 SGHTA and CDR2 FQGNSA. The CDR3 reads CASSSSRGTYNEQFF. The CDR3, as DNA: TGTGCCAGCAGCTCCTCTCGGGGGACCTACAATGAGCAGTTCTTC. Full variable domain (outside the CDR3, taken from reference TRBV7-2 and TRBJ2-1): GAGVSQSPSNKVTEKGKDVELRCDPISGHTALYWYRQSLGQGLEFLIYFQGNSAPDKSGLPSDRFSAERTGGSVSTLTIQRTQQEDSAVYLCASSSSRGTYNEQFFGPGTRLTVL.

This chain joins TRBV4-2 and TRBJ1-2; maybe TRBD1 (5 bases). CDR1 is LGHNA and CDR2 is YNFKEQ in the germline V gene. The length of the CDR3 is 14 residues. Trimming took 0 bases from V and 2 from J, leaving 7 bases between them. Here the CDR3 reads CASSQEQENYGYTF. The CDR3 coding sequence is TGTGCCAGCAGCCAAGAACAGGAGAACTATGGCTACACCTTC.